This T cell receptor (beta chain) originates from a study of blood T cell repertoires in COVID-19. Study summary: The United States, Italy and Spain provided the acute and convalescent COVID-19 samples. From T cells, B-cell-depleted T cells, or PBMCs came the material, which was cDNA or gDNA.

This clone was observed a few times. Germline assignment: CDR1 SGHTA and CDR2 FQGNSA. V lost 2 bases to trimming and J lost 2 bases; unmatched junction nucleotides: 8. There are 16 residues in the CDR3. Some clones are missing from TCRdb's copy, which holds only in-frame ones; the method was immunoSEQ multiplex PCR. The sample holds more than 45,000 clones, roughly 82% seen once. The source of this sequence is an older woman with acute or convalescent COVID-19. This chain joins TRBV7-2 and TRBJ2-7, with 8 bases matching TRBD2. Material: peripheral blood. This CDR3 is CASSLKSGGFPYEQYF. As DNA, the CDR3 is TGTGCCAGCAGCTTAAAGAGCGGGGGATTTCCCTACGAGCAGTACTTC. The variable domain in full, with the rest retrieved from reference TRBV7-2 and TRBJ2-7, is GAGVSQSPSNKVTEKGKDVELRCDPISGHTALYWYRQSLGQGLEFLIYFQGNSAPDKSGLPSDRFSAERTGGSVSTLTIQRTQQEDSAVYLCASSLKSGGFPYEQYFGPGTRLTVT.